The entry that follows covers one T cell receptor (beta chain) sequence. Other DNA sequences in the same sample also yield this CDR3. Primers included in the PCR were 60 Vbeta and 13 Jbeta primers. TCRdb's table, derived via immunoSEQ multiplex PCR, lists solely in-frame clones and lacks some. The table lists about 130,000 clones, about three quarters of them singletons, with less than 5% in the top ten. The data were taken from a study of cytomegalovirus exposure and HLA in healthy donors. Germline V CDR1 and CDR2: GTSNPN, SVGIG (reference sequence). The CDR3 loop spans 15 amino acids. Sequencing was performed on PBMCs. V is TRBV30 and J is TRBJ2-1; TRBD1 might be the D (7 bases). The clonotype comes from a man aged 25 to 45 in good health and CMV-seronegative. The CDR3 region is CAWEEQGIGYNEQFF. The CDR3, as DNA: TGTGCTTGGGAGGAACAGGGGATCGGGTACAATGAGCAGTTCTTC. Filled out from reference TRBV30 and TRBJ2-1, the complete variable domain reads SQTIHQWPATLVQPVGSPLSLECTVEGTSNPNLYWYRQAAGRGLQLLFYSVGIGQISSEVPQNLSASRPQDRQFILSSKKLLLSDSGFYLCAWEEQGIGYNEQFFGPGTRLTVL.